The 25 T cell receptor beta chains reported below all come from one sample, sequenced in a study of T cells in Graves' hyperthyroidism and ophthalmopathy. Regions amplified from RNA transcripts were the TCR beta CDR3 regions. The HTBI primer set drove a first-round RT-PCR of the TCR CDR3. Each CDR3 protein gets one entry after TCRdb re-called the multiplex PCR reads with MiXCR. Of around 620,000 distinct CDR3 sequences listed, 15% to 20% are singletons. The sequencing sample was made of blood. These receptors were obtained from a woman in her thirties with Graves' hyperthyroidism.

Many counts were recorded for this clonotype. This chain links TRBV10-3 with TRBJ2-1; D possibly corresponds to TRBD2 (5 bases). V was pared by 2 bases and J by 0 bases, with 11 bases between. In germline, CDR1 is ENHRY, CDR2 SYGVKD. There are 16 residues in the CDR3. The CDR3 loop reads CAISEGGSRSYNEQFF. CDR3 nucleotide sequence: TGTGCCATCAGTGAGGGTGGGAGCCGCTCCTACAATGAGCAGTTCTTC.

This clonotype was counted ten times or more. The rearrangement joins TRBV3-1 to TRBJ1-6; no clear D. The CDR3 extends over 13 amino acids. In germline, CDR1 is LGHDT, CDR2 YNNKEL (reference sequence). With 1 base removed from V and 10 bases from J, the gap between germline ends came to 8 bases. The chain's CDR3 is CASSQAGDSPLHF. The CDR3, as DNA: TGTGCCAGCAGCCAAGCCGGAGACTCACCCCTCCACTTT.

Ten or more counts support this clonotype. The V call is TRBV5-6, the J call TRBJ1-1, with D possibly being TRBD1 (5 bases). Germline loops: CDR1 SGHDT, CDR2 YYEEEE. The CDR3 is made up of 13 amino acids. The V gene lost 7 bases and the J gene lost 3 bases, with 13 bases spanning the gap. CDR3 bases: TGTGCCAGCTGGGGGGGAGGGGACACTGAAGCTTTCTTT. Its translation is CASWGGGDTEAFF. The entire variable domain, with the rest obtained from reference TRBV5-6 and TRBJ1-1, is as follows: DAGVTQSPTHLIKTRGQQVTLRCSPKSGHDTVSWYQQALGQGPQFIFQYYEEEERQRGNFPDRFSGHQFPNYSSELNVNALLLGDSALYLCASWGGGDTEAFFGQGTRLTVV.

The V gene is TRBV5-1, the J gene TRBJ2-5; TRBD2 matches at 12 bases. V gave up 1 base and J gave up 5 bases; unmatched junction bases: 9. Looked up from germline, CDR1 is SGHRS and CDR2 is YFSETQ. This CDR3 contains 17 residues. The CDR3 sequence is CASSLYPTSGSGETQYF. In DNA form, the CDR3 reads TGCGCCAGCAGCTTGTACCCGACTAGCGGGAGCGGTGAGACCCAGTACTTC.

At least ten counts were recorded for this clonotype. The V gene is TRBV7-8, the J gene TRBJ2-5; TRBD2 might be the D (5 bases). V lost 5 bases, J lost 3 bases, and 22 bases lay in between. The CDR3 spans 17 residues. Per the germline V gene, CDR1 is SGHVS and CDR2 is FQNEAQ. The CDR3 DNA is TGTGCCAGCAGCGTCCCTATCGAGCGGTGGCACGAAGAGACCCAGTACTTC. This gives the protein CASSVPIERWHEETQYF.

This clonotype came up many times. This chain links TRBV27 with TRBJ2-1, with 10 positions matching TRBD2. Germline V lookup: CDR1 MNHEY, CDR2 SMNVEV (reference sequence). The V segment lost 6 bases and the J segment 1 base; nucleotides outside the gene matches: 15. The length of the CDR3 is 19 residues. CDR3 in amino acids: CASRLGASGSPLSYNEQFF. The CDR3 coding sequence is TGTGCCAGCAGACTCGGGGCTAGCGGGAGTCCACTATCCTACAATGAGCAGTTCTTC.

In its sample, this clonotype was seen many times. The chain recombines TRBV18 with TRBJ1-5; possibly TRBD1 for D (5 bases). Between the trimmed V and J ends, which lost 3 bases and 0 bases, there was a span of 12 bases. The CDR3 spans 16 residues. The germline gives CDR1 KGHSH, CDR2 LQKENI. The CDR3 nucleotides are TGTGCCAGCTCACCCGGGGGTACGTATAGCAATCAGCCCCAGCATTTT. This sequence encodes CASSPGGTYSNQPQHF.

The CDR3 nucleotides are TGTGCCAGCAGCTTGACCGGGTATGCGAGTCAGCCCCAGCATTTT. It codes for CASSLTGYASQPQHF. The chain uses TRBV5-6 and TRBJ1-5; D is unresolved. This CDR3 is 15 amino acids long. Germline V CDR1 and CDR2: SGHDT, YYEEEE. V shed 1 base and J shed 6 bases, with 14 bases lying between them.

V usage is TRBV20-1 and J usage is TRBJ1-2; no firm D call. Germline loops: CDR1 DFQATT, CDR2 SNEGSKA (reference sequence). The CDR3 loop spans 11 amino acids. The V end was cut by 5 bases, the J end by 4 bases, with 8 bases between. CDR3 in amino acids: CSAAFPYGYTF. Written as DNA, the CDR3 is TGCAGTGCTGCCTTCCCCTATGGCTACACCTTC.

This chain uses TRBV9 with TRBJ2-2; no firm D call. The ends were cut back, 0 bases at V and 7 bases at J, with 4 bases in the middle. The CDR3 totals 12 residues. The germline V gene encodes CDR1 SGDLS and CDR2 YYNGEE. The CDR3: CASSVDNGELFF. The CDR3 DNA reads TGTGCCAGCAGCGTAGATAACGGGGAGCTGTTTTTT.

There are a few counts of this clonotype. The rearrangement uses TRBV20-1 and TRBJ2-7, with 10 nucleotides matching TRBD2. Germline CDR1 reads DFQATT; CDR2 reads SNEGSKA (reference sequence). J lost 3 bases, V lost 3 bases, and 11 bases had no gene match. The CDR3 contains 16 residues. Here the CDR3 reads CSARGGAGGTIYEQYF. Written as DNA, the CDR3 is TGCAGTGCTAGGGGGGGAGCGGGAGGGACTATCTACGAGCAGTACTTC.

V usage is TRBV29-1 and J usage is TRBJ2-1, with TRBD2 matching 8 bases. Per germline, CDR1 SQVTM and CDR2 ANQGSEA. CDR3 length: 15 amino acids. V shed 6 bases, J shed 2 bases, and the junction held 9 bases outside the gene matches. DNA of the CDR3: TGCAGCGTCCTTAGCGGGGCGTCCCCCTACAATGAGCAGTTCTTC. Protein product: CSVLSGASPYNEQFF.

This clonotype was counted at least ten times. The chain recombines TRBV20-1 with TRBJ1-1, with D hard to call. V lost 3 bases and J 7 bases, leaving 6 bases between the germline ends. This CDR3 contains 10 residues. The germline CDR1 and CDR2 sequences are DFQATT and SNEGSKA (reference sequence). CDR3 nucleotides: TGCAGTGCTAGGTTGAGTGAAGCTTTCTTT. Translated: CSARLSEAFF.

V is TRBV7-2 and J is TRBJ1-5, with no clear D. The CDR3 loop spans 15 amino acids. CDR1 SGHTA and CDR2 FQGNSA come from the germline V gene. With 4 bases removed from V and 3 bases from J, the gap between germline ends came to 13 bases. The CDR3 region is CASSSDGRLNQPQHF. CDR3 coding DNA: TGTGCCAGCAGCTCCGACGGAAGACTCAATCAGCCCCAGCATTTT.

This clonotype came up many times. The J gene is TRBJ2-7, the V gene TRBV6-1; maybe TRBD1 (6 bases). The germline V and J ends were trimmed by 6 bases and 3 bases, with 12 bases remaining between them. The CDR3 extends over 13 amino acids. Germline V gene data show CDR1 as MNHNS and CDR2 as SASEGT. DNA for the CDR3: TGTGCCAGCAGCATAGGGGGTGTCTACGAGCAGTACTTC. Translated, it gives CASSIGGVYEQYF.

This clonotype occurred many times. The rearrangement uses TRBV30 and TRBJ2-7, with 13 bases aligning to TRBD2. This CDR3 spans 15 amino acids. V was pared by 3 bases and J by 7 bases, with 9 bases of the junction left unmatched. Germline CDR1 is GTSNPN and CDR2 is SVGIG (reference sequence). CDR3 sequence (DNA): TGTGCCTGGAGACGTGGACTAGCGGGAGAGAGGGAGCAGTACTTC. It translates to CAWRRGLAGEREQYF.

This clonotype occurred many times. The rearrangement links TRBV20-1 to TRBJ2-5, with D unclear. This CDR3 is 14 amino acids long. V dropped 6 bases and J dropped 1 base, with 15 bases sitting between them. CDR1 DFQATT and CDR2 SNEGSKA come from the germline V gene (reference sequence). CDR3 region: CSASDRIFQETQYF. The CDR3 DNA reads as TGCAGTGCCTCGGATCGAATATTCCAAGAGACCCAGTACTTC.

The DNA for the CDR3 is TGTGCCAGCAGTTTTACAGGGGGGACGAACACTGAAGCTTTCTTT. Its translation is CASSFTGGTNTEAFF. The chain is built from TRBV28 and TRBJ1-1; TRBD1 aligns across 8 bases. The CDR3 has 15 residues. The V gene end was trimmed by 3 bases and the J gene end by 1 base; junction bases not matched to a gene: 4. In germline, CDR1 is MDHEN, CDR2 SYDVKM.

This clonotype has ten or more counts. The chain couples TRBV30 to TRBJ2-1; 10 bases fit TRBD2. Germline CDR1 is GTSNPN and CDR2 is SVGIG (reference sequence). V shed 1 base and J 4 bases; nucleotides not matched to a gene: 13. This CDR3 contains 18 residues. The CDR3 nucleotides read TGTGCCTGGAGTGGTGGCCTAGCGGGAGTTGGGGGTTACAATGAGCAGTTCTTC. Translated: CAWSGGLAGVGGYNEQFF.

This clonotype was observed many times. The V gene is TRBV20-1, the J gene TRBJ2-7; 12 bases line up with TRBD2. Germline CDR1 DFQATT, CDR2 SNEGSKA (reference sequence). V was clipped by 5 bases and J by 4 bases; unmatched bases: 9. The CDR3 runs to 15 residues. The CDR3 bases are TGCAGTGCTTTCCGACTAGCGGGAGAAAGATACGAGCAGTACTTC. This gives the protein CSAFRLAGERYEQYF.

V usage is TRBV2 and J usage is TRBJ2-3, with a possible D match to TRBD2 (5 bases). Per the germline V gene, CDR1 is SNHLY and CDR2 is FYNNEI. The V gene lost 6 bases and the J gene lost 1 base, with 11 bases spanning the gap. This CDR3 has 14 amino acids. The DNA of the CDR3 is TGTGCCAGCAGCGTAGGAGCGGGCACAGATACGCAGTATTTT. It specifies CASSVGAGTDTQYF.

About this clonotype itself: A much bigger clone sits one base away, suggesting this may be a read error. This rearrangement joins TRBV2 to TRBJ2-5; 7 bases agree with TRBD2. The CDR3 spans 16 residues. Germline V gene data show CDR1 as SNHLY and CDR2 as FYNNEI. The CDR3 sequence is CASSERVDPGGETPYF. DNA for the CDR3: TGTGCCAGCAGTGAACGGGTTGACCCGGGAGGAGAGACCCCGTACTTC.

The rearrangement links TRBV12-3 or TRBV12-4 to TRBJ2-2; D might be TRBD1 or TRBD2, each matching 5 bases. The germline V and J ends were trimmed by 7 bases and 4 bases, with 13 bases remaining between them. The CDR3 is made up of 14 amino acids. The CDR3 loop is CASNLGGGTGELFF. The DNA for the CDR3 is TGTGCCAGCAACTTAGGTGGGGGCACCGGGGAGCTGTTTTTT.

This chain uses TRBV20-1 with TRBJ1-5; D gene unclear. Germline V gene data show CDR1 as DFQATT and CDR2 as SNEGSKA (reference sequence). Trimming cost V 6 bases and J 5 bases, with 11 bases left between them. CDR3 length: 12 residues. CDR3 in amino acids: CSARRVDQPQHF. The CDR3 coding sequence is TGCAGTGCCAGGAGGGTCGATCAGCCCCAGCATTTT.

This clonotype was counted at least ten times. The J gene is TRBJ1-5, the V gene TRBV2, with TRBD1 as a possible D gene (5 bases). V was clipped by 7 bases and J by 6 bases, with 13 bases between them. The CDR3 has 13 amino acids. In germline, CDR1 is SNHLY, CDR2 FYNNEI. The CDR3 DNA reads as TGTGCCAGCACCCAGGGTTTTGGTCAGCCCCAGCATTTT. This codes for CASTQGFGQPQHF.